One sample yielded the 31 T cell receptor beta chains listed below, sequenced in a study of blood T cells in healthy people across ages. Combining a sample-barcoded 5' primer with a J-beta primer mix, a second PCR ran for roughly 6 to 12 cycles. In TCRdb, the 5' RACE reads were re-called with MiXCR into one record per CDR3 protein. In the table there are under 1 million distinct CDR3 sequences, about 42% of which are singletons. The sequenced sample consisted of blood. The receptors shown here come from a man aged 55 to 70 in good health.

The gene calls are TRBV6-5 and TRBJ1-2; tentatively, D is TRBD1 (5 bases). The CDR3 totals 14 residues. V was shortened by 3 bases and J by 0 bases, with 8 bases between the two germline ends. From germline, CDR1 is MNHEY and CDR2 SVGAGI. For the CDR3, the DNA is TGTGCCAGCAGTTATATAGGGGCTAACTATGGCTACACCTTC. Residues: CASSYIGANYGYTF.

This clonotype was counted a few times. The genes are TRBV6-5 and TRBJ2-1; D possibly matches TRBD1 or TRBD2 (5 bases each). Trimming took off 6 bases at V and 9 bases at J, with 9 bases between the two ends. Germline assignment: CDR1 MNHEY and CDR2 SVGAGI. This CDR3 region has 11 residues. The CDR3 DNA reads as TGTGCCAGCAGGGAGAGGGGTGAGCAGTTCTTC. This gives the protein CASRERGEQFF.

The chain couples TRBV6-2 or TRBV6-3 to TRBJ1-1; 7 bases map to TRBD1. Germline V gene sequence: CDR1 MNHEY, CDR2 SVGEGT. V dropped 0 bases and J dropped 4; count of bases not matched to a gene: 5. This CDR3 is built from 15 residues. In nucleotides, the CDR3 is TGTGCCAGCAGTTACTCAAAGGGGGCCAGCACTGAAGCTTTCTTT. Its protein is CASSYSKGASTEAFF.

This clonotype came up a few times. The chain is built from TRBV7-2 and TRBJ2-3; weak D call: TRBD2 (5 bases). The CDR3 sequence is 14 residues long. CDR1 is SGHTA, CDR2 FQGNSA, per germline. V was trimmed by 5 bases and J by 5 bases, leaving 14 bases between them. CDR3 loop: CASSTPGRGDTQYF. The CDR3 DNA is TGTGCCAGCAGCACCCCTGGCCGGGGAGATACGCAGTATTTT.

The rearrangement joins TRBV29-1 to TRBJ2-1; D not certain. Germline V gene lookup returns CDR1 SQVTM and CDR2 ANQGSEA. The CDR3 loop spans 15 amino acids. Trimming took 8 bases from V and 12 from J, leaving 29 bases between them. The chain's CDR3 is CSSELDVGYNEWQFF. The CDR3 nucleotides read TGCAGCTCAGAGTTGGATGTTGGATACAATGAGTGGCAGTTCTTC.

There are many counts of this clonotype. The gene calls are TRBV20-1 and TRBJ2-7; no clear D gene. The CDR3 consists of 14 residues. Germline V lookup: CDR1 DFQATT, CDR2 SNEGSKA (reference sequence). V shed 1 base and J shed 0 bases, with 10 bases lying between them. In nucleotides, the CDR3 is TGCAGTGCTAGAGTCCGACTGCGCTCCTACGAGCAGTACTTC. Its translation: CSARVRLRSYEQYF.

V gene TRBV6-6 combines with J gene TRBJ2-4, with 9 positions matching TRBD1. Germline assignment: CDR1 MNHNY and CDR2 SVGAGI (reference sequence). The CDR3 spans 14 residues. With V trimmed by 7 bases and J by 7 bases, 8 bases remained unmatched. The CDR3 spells CASTESGTGNIQYF. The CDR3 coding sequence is TGTGCCAGCACCGAATCTGGGACAGGGAACATTCAGTACTTC.

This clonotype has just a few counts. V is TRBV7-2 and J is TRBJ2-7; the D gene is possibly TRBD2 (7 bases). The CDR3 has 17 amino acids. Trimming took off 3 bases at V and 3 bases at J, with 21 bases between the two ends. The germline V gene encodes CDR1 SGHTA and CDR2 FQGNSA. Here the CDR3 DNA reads TGTGCCAGCAGCTTCCAAGGGGAGGGACATGGAGGCTACGAGCAGTACTTC. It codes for CASSFQGEGHGGYEQYF.

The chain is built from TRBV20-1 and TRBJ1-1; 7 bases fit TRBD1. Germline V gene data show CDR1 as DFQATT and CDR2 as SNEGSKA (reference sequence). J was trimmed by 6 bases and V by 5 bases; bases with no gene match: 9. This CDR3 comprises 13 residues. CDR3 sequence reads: CSAARGRVPEAFF. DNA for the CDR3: TGCAGTGCTGCGAGGGGGCGCGTCCCTGAAGCTTTCTTT.

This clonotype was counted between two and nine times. CDR3: CASSLVNTGTQYF. The CDR3 DNA follows: TGTGCCAGCAGCTTAGTGAATACCGGGACGCAGTATTTT. The chain uses TRBV7-9 and TRBJ2-3; D gene ambiguous. Germline V lookup: CDR1 SEHNR, CDR2 FQNEAQ (reference sequence). The ends were cut back, 1 base at V and 9 bases at J, with 11 bases in the middle. There are 13 residues in the CDR3.

This chain's CDR3 is CASSYARAGVNIQYF. The CDR3 DNA reads TGTGCCAGCAGCTACGCCCGGGCTGGCGTTAACATTCAGTACTTC. The gene calls are TRBV7-8 and TRBJ2-4; no definite D call. The CDR3 runs to 15 residues. Trimming pared 4 bases from V and 7 bases from J, leaving 17 bases between. CDR1 SGHVS and CDR2 FQNEAQ come from the germline V gene.

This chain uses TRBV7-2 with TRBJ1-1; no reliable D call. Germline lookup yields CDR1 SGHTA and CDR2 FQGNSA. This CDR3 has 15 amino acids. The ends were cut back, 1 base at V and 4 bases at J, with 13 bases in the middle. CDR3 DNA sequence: TGTGCCAGCAGCTTAGGGGGTGGGTGGGGCACTGAAGCTTTCTTT. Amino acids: CASSLGGGWGTEAFF.

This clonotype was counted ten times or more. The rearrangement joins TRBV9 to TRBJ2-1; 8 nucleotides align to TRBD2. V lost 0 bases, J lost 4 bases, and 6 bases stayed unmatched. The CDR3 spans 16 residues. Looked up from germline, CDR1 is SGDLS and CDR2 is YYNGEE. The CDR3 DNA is TGTGCCAGCAGCGTAGATATCGGGGGGGCATACAATGAGCAGTTCTTC. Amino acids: CASSVDIGGAYNEQFF. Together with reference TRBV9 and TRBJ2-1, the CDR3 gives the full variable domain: DSGVTQTPKHLITATGQRVTLRCSPRSGDLSVYWYQQSLDQGLQFLIQYYNGEERAKGNILERFSAQQFPDLHSELNLSSLELGDSALYFCASSVDIGGAYNEQFFGPGTRLTVL.

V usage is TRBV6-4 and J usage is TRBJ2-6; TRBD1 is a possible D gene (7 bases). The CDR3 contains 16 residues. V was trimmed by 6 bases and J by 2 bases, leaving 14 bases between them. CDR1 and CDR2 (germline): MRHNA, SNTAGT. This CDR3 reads CASSRQGGPGANVLTF. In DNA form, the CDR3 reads TGTGCCAGCAGCCGACAGGGAGGACCTGGGGCCAACGTCCTGACTTTC.

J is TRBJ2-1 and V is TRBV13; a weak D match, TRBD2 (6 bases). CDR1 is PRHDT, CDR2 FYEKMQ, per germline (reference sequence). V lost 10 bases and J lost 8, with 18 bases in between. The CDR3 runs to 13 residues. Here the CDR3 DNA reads TGTGCCACAACCCGGGTGGGGGGTCATGAGCAGTTCTTC. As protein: CATTRVGGHEQFF.

The CDR3 DNA sequence: TGTGCCAGTTCGGACAGGGTGGGGGACAATGAGCAGTTCTTC. Translating it yields CASSDRVGDNEQFF. The chain couples TRBV19 to TRBJ2-1, with 8 positions matching TRBD1. This CDR3 is 14 amino acids long. Germline CDR1 reads LNHDA; CDR2 reads SQIVND (reference sequence). J was trimmed by 5 bases and V by 8 bases; bases with no gene match: 8.

In DNA form, the CDR3 reads TGTGCCAGCAGCTTAGGCCCCAGTACGGATGAGCAGTTCTTC. It translates to CASSLGPSTDEQFF. The chain employs TRBV7-6 and TRBJ2-1; D is uncertain. Germline CDR1 and CDR2: SGHVS and FNYEAQ. The CDR3 sequence is 14 residues long. Trimming cost V 1 base and J 8 bases, with 12 bases left between them.

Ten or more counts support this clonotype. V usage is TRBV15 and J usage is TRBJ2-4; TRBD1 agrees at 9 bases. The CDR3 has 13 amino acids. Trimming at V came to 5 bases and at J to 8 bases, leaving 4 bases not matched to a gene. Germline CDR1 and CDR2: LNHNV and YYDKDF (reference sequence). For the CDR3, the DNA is TGTGCCACCAGCCTGAGACAGGGGGACATTCAGTACTTC. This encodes CATSLRQGDIQYF. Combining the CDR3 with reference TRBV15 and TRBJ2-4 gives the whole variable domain DAMVIQNPRYQVTQFGKPVTLSCSQTLNHNVMYWYQQKSSQAPKLLFHYYDKDFNNEADTPDNFQSRRPNTSFCFLDIRSPGLGDTAMYLCATSLRQGDIQYFGAGTRLSVL.

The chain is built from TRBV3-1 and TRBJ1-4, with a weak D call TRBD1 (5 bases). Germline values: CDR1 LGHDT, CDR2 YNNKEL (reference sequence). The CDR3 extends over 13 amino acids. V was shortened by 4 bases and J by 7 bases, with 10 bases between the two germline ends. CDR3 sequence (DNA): TGTGCCAGCAGCCCCCCGGGGGTTGAAAAACTGTTTTTT. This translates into CASSPPGVEKLFF.

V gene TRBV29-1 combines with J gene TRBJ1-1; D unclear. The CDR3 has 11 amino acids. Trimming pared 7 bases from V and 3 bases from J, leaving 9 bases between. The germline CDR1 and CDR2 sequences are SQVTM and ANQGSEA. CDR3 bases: TGCAGCGGTGTTAGGGACACTGAAGCTTTCTTT. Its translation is CSGVRDTEAFF.

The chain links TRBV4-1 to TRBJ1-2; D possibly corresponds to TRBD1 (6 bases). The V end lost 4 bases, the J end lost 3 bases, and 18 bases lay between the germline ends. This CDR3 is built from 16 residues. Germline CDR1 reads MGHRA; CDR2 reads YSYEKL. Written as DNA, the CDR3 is TGCGCCAGCAGCCCAGACACAAACAGGGCAGACTATGGCTACACCTTC. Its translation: CASSPDTNRADYGYTF.

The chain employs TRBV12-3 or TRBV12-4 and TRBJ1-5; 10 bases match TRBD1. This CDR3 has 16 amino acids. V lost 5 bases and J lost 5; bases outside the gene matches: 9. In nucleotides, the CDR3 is TGTGCCAGCAGTCCTCGGGCCGGGACAGGGGATCAGCCCCAGCATTTT. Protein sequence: CASSPRAGTGDQPQHF.

CDR3 sequence (DNA): TGCAGTGCTAGAGGAGGTTCCGAGGGGACTGAAGCTTTCTTT. It is translated as CSARGGSEGTEAFF. The chain is built from TRBV20-1 and TRBJ1-1, with D possibly matching TRBD1 (5 bases). V was pared by 1 base and J by 5 bases, with 14 bases between. The V gene's germline CDR1 is DFQATT and CDR2 SNEGSKA (reference sequence). This CDR3 is 14 amino acids long.

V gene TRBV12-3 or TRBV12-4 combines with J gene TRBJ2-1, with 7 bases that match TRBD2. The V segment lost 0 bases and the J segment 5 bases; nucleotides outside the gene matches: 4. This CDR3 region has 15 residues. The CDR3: CASSLAGGYHNEQFF. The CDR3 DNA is TGTGCCAGCAGTTTAGCGGGGGGGTATCACAATGAGCAGTTCTTC.

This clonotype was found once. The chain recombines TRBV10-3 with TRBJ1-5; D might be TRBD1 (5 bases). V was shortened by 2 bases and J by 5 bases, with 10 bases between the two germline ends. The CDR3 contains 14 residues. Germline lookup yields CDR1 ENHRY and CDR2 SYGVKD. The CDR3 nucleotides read TGTGCCATCAGTGAGACTGGGGCCGATCAGCCCCAGCATTTT. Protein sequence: CAISETGADQPQHF.

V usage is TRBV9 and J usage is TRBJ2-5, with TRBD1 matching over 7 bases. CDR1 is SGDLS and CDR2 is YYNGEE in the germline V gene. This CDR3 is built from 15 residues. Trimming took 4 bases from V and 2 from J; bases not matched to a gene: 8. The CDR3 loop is CASSSRTGGQETQYF. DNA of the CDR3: TGTGCCAGCAGCTCCCGGACAGGAGGACAAGAGACCCAGTACTTC. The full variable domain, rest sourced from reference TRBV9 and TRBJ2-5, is DSGVTQTPKHLITATGQRVTLRCSPRSGDLSVYWYQQSLDQGLQFLIQYYNGEERAKGNILERFSAQQFPDLHSELNLSSLELGDSALYFCASSSRTGGQETQYFGPGTRLLVL.

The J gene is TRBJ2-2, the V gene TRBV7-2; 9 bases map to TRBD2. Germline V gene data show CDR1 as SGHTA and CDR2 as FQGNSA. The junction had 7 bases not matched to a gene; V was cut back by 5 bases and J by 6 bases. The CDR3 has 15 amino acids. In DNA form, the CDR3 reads TGTGCCAGCAGCCGAACGCGGGGGGGCCCCGGGGAGCTGTTTTTT. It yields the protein CASSRTRGGPGELFF.

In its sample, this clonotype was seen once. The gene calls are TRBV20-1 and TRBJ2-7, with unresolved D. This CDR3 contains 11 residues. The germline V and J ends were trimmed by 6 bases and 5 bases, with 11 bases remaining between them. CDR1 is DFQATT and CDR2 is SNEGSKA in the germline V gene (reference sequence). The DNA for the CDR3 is TGCAGTGCCACACAGTCCGACGAGCAGTACTTC. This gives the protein CSATQSDEQYF.

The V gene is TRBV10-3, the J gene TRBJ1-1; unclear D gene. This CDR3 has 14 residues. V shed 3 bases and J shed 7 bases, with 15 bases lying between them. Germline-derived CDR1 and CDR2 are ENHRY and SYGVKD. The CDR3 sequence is CAISDGGRTREAFF. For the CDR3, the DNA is TGTGCCATCAGTGACGGTGGGAGGACTCGTGAAGCTTTCTTT.

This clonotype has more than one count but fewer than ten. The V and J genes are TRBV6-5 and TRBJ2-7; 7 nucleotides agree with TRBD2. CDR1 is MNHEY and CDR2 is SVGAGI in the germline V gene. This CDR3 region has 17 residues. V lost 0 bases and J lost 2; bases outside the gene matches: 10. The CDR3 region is CASSYSTGGGTAYEQYF. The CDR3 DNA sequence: TGTGCCAGCAGTTACTCGACCGGCGGGGGTACGGCCTACGAGCAGTACTTC.

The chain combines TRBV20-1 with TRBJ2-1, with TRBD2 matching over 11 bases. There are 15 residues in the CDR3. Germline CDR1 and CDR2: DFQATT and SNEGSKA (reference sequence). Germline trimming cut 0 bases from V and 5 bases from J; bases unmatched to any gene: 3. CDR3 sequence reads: CSARDTSGGHNEQFF. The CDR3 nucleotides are TGCAGTGCTAGAGATACTAGCGGGGGCCACAATGAGCAGTTCTTC.